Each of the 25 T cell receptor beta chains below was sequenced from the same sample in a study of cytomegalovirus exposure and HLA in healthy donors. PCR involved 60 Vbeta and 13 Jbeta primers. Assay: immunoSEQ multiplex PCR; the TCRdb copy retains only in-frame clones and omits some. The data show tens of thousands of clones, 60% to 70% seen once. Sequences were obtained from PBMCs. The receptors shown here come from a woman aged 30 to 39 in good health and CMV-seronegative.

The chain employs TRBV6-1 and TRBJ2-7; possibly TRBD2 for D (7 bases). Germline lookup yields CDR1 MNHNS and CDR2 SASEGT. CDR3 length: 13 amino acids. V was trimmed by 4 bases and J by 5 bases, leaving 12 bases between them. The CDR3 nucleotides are TGTGCCAGCAGTGCTCGGGGGGCCCACGAGCAGTACTTC. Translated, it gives CASSARGAHEQYF.

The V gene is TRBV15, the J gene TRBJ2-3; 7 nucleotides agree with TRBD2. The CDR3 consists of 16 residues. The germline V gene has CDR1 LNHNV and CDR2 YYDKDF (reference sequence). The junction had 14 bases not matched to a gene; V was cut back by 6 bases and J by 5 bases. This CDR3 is CATRASGKRNGDTQYF. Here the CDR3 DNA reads TGTGCCACCAGAGCCAGCGGGAAACGGAACGGAGATACGCAGTATTTT.

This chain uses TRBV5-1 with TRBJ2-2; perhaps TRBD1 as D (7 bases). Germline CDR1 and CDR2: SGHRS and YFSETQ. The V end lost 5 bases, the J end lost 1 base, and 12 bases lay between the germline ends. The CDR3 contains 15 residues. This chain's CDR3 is CASSGGGLNTGELFF. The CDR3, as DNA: TGCGCCAGCAGTGGAGGGGGCCTGAACACCGGGGAGCTGTTTTTT. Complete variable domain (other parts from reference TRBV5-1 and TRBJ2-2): KAGVTQTPRYLIKTRGQQVTLSCSPISGHRSVSWYQQTPGQGLQFLFEYFSETQRNKGNFPGRFSGRQFSNSRSEMNVSTLELGDSALYLCASSGGGLNTGELFFGEGSRLTVL.

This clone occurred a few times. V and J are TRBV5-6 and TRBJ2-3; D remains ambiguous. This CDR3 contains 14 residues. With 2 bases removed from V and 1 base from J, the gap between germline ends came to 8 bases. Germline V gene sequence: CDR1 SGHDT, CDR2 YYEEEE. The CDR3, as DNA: TGTGCCAGCAGCTTTCTCCGGGGCACAGATACGCAGTATTTT. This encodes CASSFLRGTDTQYF.

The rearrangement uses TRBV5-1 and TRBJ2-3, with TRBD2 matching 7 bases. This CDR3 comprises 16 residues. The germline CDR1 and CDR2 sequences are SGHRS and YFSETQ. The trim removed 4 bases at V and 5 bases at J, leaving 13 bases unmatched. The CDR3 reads CASSGSGAGIRDTQYF. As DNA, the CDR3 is TGCGCCAGCAGCGGGAGCGGGGCTGGAATCAGAGATACGCAGTATTTT.

The CDR3 coding sequence is TGTGCCAGCAGTCCTCGAGGGTCCAGGGGAATCTACGAGCAGTACTTC. It codes for CASSPRGSRGIYEQYF. The rearrangement links TRBV28 to TRBJ2-7; D possibly corresponds to TRBD1 (6 bases). This CDR3 comprises 16 residues. Germline-derived CDR1 and CDR2 are MDHEN and SYDVKM. V lost 5 bases to trimming and J lost 3 bases, with 20 bases between them.

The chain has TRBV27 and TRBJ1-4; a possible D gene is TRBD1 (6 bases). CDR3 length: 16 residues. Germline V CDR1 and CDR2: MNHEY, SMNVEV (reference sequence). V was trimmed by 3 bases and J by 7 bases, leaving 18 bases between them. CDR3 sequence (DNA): TGTGCCAGCAGTTTGATTCCGGGACAAGAGGGTGAAAAACTGTTTTTT. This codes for CASSLIPGQEGEKLFF.

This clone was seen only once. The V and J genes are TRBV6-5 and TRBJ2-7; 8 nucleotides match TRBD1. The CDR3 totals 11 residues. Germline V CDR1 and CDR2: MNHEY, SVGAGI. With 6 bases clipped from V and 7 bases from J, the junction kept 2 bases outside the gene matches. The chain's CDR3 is CASSDRGEQYF. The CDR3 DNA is TGTGCCAGCAGCGACAGGGGTGAGCAGTACTTC.

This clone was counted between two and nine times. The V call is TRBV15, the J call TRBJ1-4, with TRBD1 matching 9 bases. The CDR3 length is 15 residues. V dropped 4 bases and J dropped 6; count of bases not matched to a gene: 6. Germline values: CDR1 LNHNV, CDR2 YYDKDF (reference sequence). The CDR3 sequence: CATSKRGQGHEKLFF. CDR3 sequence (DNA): TGTGCCACCAGCAAGAGAGGACAGGGGCATGAAAAACTGTTTTTT.

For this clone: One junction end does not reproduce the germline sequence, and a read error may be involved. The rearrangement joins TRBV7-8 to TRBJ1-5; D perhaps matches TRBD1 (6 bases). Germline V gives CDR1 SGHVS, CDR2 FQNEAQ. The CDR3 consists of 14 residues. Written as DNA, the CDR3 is TGTGCCAGCAGCCTAGCAGCAGGGGCTCAGCCCCAGCATTTT. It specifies CASSLAAGAQPQHF.

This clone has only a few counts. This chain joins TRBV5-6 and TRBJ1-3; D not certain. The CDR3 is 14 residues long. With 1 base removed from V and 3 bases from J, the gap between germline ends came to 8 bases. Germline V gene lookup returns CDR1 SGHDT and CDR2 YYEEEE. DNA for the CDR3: TGTGCCAGCAGCTTGACCGGGGATGGAAACACCATATATTTT. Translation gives CASSLTGDGNTIYF.

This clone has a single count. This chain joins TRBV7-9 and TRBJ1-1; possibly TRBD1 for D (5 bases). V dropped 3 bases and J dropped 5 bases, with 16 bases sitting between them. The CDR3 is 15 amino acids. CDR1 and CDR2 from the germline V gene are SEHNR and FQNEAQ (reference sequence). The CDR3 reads CASSFSGRVGTEAFF. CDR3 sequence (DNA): TGTGCCAGCAGCTTCTCCGGCAGGGTTGGGACTGAAGCTTTCTTT.

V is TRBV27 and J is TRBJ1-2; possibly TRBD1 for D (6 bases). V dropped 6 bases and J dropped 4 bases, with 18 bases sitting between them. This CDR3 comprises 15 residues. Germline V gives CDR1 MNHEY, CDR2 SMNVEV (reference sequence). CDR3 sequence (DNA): TGTGCCAGCAGCCAAGTTGGGGGCGCTGGCTATGGCTACACCTTC. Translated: CASSQVGGAGYGYTF.

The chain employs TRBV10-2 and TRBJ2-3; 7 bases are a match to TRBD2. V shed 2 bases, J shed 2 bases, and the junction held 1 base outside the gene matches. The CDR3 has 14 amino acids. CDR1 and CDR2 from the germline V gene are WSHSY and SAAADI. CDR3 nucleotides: TGCGCCAGCAGTGAGCTAGCGGTCACAGATACGCAGTATTTT. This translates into CASSELAVTDTQYF.

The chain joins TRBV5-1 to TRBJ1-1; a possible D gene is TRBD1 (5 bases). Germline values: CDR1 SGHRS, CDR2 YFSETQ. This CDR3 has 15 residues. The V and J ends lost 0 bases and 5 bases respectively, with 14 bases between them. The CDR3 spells CASSLGGGRYTEAFF. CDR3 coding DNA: TGCGCCAGCAGCTTGGGGGGGGGAAGGTATACTGAAGCTTTCTTT.

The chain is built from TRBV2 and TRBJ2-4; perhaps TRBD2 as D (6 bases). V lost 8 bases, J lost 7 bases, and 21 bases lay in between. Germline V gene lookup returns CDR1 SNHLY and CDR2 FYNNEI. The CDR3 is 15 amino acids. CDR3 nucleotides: TGTGCCAGCGGGAGGACTCGAACCATTTTTAACATTCAGTACTTC. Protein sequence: CASGRTRTIFNIQYF.

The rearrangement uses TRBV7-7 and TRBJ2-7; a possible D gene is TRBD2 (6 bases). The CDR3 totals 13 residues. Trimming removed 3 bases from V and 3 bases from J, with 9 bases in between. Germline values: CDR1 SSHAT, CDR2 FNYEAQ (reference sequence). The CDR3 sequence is CASSFGSGYEQYF. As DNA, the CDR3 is TGTGCCAGCAGCTTCGGTAGCGGCTACGAGCAGTACTTC. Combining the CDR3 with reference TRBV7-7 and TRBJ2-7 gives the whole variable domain GAGVSQSPRYKVTKRGQDVTLRCDPISSHATLYWYQQALGQGPEFLTYFNYEAQPDKSGLPSDRFSAERPEGSISTLTIQRTEQRDSAMYRCASSFGSGYEQYFGPGTRLTVT.

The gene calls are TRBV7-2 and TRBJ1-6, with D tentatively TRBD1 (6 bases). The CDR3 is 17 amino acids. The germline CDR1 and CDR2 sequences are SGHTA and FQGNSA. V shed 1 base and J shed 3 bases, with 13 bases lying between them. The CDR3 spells CASSLVSAGDYNSPLHF. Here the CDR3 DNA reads TGTGCCAGCAGCTTAGTGAGCGCAGGGGACTATAATTCACCCCTCCACTTT.

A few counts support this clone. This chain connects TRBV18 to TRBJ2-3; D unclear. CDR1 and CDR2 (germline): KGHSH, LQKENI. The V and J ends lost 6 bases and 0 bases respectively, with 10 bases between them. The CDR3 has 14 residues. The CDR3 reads CASSAGFSTDTQYF. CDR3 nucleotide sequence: TGTGCCAGCTCCGCCGGGTTTAGCACAGATACGCAGTATTTT.

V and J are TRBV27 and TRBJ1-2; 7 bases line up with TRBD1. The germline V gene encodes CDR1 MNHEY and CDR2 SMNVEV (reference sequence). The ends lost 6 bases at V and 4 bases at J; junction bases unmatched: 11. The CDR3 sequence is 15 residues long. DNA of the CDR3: TGTGCCAGCAGGTCTGACAGGGAAAAGGGCTATGGCTACACCTTC. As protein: CASRSDREKGYGYTF.

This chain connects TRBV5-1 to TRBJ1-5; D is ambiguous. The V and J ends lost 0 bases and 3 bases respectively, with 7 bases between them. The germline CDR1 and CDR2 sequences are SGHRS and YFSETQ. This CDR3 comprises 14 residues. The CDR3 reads CASSLDSFNQPQHF. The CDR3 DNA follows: TGCGCCAGCAGCTTGGACAGTTTCAATCAGCCCCAGCATTTT.

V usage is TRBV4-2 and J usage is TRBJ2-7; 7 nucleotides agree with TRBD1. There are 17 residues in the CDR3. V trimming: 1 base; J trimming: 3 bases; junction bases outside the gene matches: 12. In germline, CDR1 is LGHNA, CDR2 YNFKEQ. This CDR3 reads CASSQVAGGASGYEQYF. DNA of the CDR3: TGTGCCAGCAGCCAAGTAGCAGGGGGTGCCTCGGGCTACGAGCAGTACTTC.

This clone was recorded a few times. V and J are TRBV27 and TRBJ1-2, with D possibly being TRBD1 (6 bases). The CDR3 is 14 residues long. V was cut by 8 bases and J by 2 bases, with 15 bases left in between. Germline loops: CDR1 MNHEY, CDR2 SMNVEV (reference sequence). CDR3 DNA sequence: TGTGCCAGCCGAGCTACAGGGCGGAACTATGGCTACACCTTC. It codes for CASRATGRNYGYTF.

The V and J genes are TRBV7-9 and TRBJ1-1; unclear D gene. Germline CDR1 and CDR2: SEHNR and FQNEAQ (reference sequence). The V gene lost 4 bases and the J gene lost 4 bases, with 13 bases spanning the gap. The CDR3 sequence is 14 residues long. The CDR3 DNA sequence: TGTGCCAGCAGCTCCGGGTCTCTGGGCACTGAAGCTTTCTTT. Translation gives CASSSGSLGTEAFF.

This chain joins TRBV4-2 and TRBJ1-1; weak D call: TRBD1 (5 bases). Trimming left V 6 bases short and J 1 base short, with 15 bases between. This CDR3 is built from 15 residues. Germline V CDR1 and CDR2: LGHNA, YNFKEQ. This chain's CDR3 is CASRRILTANTEAFF. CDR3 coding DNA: TGTGCCAGCAGAAGGATACTGACAGCGAACACTGAAGCTTTCTTT.